The following is a T cell receptor (beta chain) sequence with its context. These data belong to a study of blood T cell repertoires in COVID-19. Study-level background: Material from acute and convalescent COVID-19 was sourced from the United States, Italy and Spain.

The assay was immunoSEQ multiplex PCR, and TCRdb's table has in-frame clones only and misses some. Here the sample spans 150,000 to 200,000 clones, roughly 87% being singletons. The CDR3 length is 13 residues. Trimming cost V 1 base and J 10 bases, with 13 bases left between them. Per germline, CDR1 SGHTA and CDR2 FQGNSA. The receptor's source is a woman between 50 and 59 years old with acute or convalescent COVID-19. The chain joins TRBV7-2 to TRBJ1-1, with D possibly TRBD1 on 6 matching bases. Input material: peripheral blood. The CDR3: CASSLGGQTLAFF. The DNA of the CDR3 is TGTGCCAGCAGCTTAGGAGGACAGACCTTAGCTTTCTTT.